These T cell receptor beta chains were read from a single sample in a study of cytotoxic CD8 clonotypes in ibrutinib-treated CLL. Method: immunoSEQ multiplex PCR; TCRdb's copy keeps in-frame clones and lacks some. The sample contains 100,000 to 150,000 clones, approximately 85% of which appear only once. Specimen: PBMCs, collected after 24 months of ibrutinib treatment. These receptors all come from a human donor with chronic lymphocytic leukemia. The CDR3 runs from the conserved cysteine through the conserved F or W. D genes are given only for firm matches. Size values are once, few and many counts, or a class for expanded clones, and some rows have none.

CDR3aa: CASSLEPGRGETQYF
CDR3nt: TGCGCCAGCAGCTTGGAACCGGGACGCGGGGAGACCCAGTACTTC
abundance: NA
d_gene: NA
v_gene: TRBV5-1
j_gene: TRBJ2-5
len: 15

CDR3aa: CASSYTRAGGVDTQYF
CDR3nt: TGTGCCAGCAGCTATACCCGAGCGGGGGGGGTAGATACGCAGTATTTT
abundance: few
d_gene: TRBD2
v_gene: TRBV7-8
j_gene: TRBJ2-3
len: 16

CDR3aa: CASSLVGGGGGAFSDTQYF
CDR3nt: TGTGCCAGCAGCTTAGTAGGAGGCGGCGGGGGGGCGTTTTCAGATACGCAGTATTTT
abundance: NA
d_gene: TRBD2
v_gene: TRBV11-2
j_gene: TRBJ2-3
len: 19

CDR3aa: CASTRGDSGNTIYF
CDR3nt: TGTGCCAGCACCCGCGGGGACTCTGGAAACACCATATATTTT
abundance: NA
d_gene: NA
v_gene: TRBV9
j_gene: TRBJ1-3
len: 14

CDR3aa: CASSALAGVQANEQFF
CDR3nt: TGTGCCAGCAGCGCGTTAGCGGGAGTACAGGCCAATGAGCAGTTCTTC
abundance: NA
d_gene: TRBD2
v_gene: TRBV7-8
j_gene: TRBJ2-1
len: 16

CDR3aa: CASSGGTGRNTEAFF
CDR3nt: TGTGCCAGCAGTGGGGGAACAGGCCGGAACACTGAAGCTTTCTTT
abundance: once
d_gene: NA
v_gene: TRBV6-1
j_gene: TRBJ1-1
len: 15

CDR3aa: CASSQVDLTEPQHF
CDR3nt: TGCGCCAGCAGCCAAGTCGACCTTACAGAGCCCCAGCATTTT
abundance: few
d_gene: NA
v_gene: TRBV4-1
j_gene: TRBJ1-5
len: 14

CDR3aa: CASRRPLGGSGANVLTF
CDR3nt: TGTGCCAGCAGGAGACCCTTGGGGGGCTCTGGGGCCAACGTCCTGACTTTC
abundance: NA
d_gene: NA
v_gene: TRBV2
j_gene: TRBJ2-6
len: 17

CDR3aa: CASIKGLAVTQYF
CDR3nt: TGTGCCAGCATTAAGGGCCTAGCGGTTACGCAGTATTTT
abundance: NA
d_gene: TRBD2
v_gene: TRBV2
j_gene: TRBJ2-3
len: 13

CDR3aa: CASSSQAAYEQYF
CDR3nt: TGTGCCAGCAGCTCCCAAGCGGCCTACGAGCAGTACTTC
abundance: NA
d_gene: NA
v_gene: TRBV7-6
j_gene: TRBJ2-7
len: 13

CDR3aa: CASSLYGAGGDYGYTF
CDR3nt: TGTGCCAGCAGTTTATATGGGGCAGGGGGCGACTATGGCTACACCTTC
abundance: NA
d_gene: TRBD1
v_gene: TRBV28
j_gene: TRBJ1-2
len: 16

CDR3aa: CASSRAGYTEAFF
CDR3nt: TGTGCCAGCAGCCGAGCGGGGTACACTGAAGCTTTCTTT
abundance: NA
d_gene: NA
v_gene: TRBV6-5
j_gene: TRBJ1-1
len: 13

CDR3aa: CASRLLGDQPQHF
CDR3nt: TGTGCCAGCAGACTACTAGGGGATCAGCCCCAGCATTTT
abundance: NA
d_gene: NA
v_gene: TRBV28
j_gene: TRBJ1-5
len: 13

CDR3aa: CASSLAGTSGRASTDTQYF
CDR3nt: TGTGCCAGCAGCTTAGCAGGGACTAGCGGGAGGGCTAGCACAGATACGCAGTATTTT
abundance: NA
d_gene: TRBD2
v_gene: TRBV7-2
j_gene: TRBJ2-3
len: 19

CDR3aa: CASSTTGGVHEQYF
CDR3nt: TGTGCCAGCAGTACCACAGGGGGAGTCCACGAGCAGTACTTC
abundance: NA
d_gene: TRBD1
v_gene: TRBV7-2
j_gene: TRBJ2-7
len: 14

CDR3aa: CASRQGPYEQYF
CDR3nt: TGTGCCAGCAGACAGGGTCCCTACGAGCAGTACTTC
abundance: NA
d_gene: NA
v_gene: TRBV6-1
j_gene: TRBJ2-7
len: 12

CDR3aa: CASSQNPWGPNTGELFF
CDR3nt: TGTGCCAGCAGCCAGAATCCATGGGGGCCGAACACCGGGGAGCTGTTTTTT
abundance: NA
d_gene: NA
v_gene: TRBV4-2
j_gene: TRBJ2-2
len: 17

CDR3aa: CASSLRGGGYTF
CDR3nt: TGTGCCAGCAGTTTGAGGGGGGGTGGCTACACCTTC
abundance: once
d_gene: NA
v_gene: TRBV27
j_gene: TRBJ1-2
len: 12

CDR3aa: CASSQTSGRAASNEQFF
CDR3nt: TGTGCCAGCAGCCAAACTAGCGGGAGGGCCGCCAGCAATGAGCAGTTCTTC
abundance: NA
d_gene: TRBD2
v_gene: TRBV14
j_gene: TRBJ2-1
len: 17

CDR3aa: CAISQQAGVQNEQYF
CDR3nt: TGTGCCATTTCCCAGCAGGCAGGGGTTCAGAACGAGCAGTACTTC
abundance: NA
d_gene: NA
v_gene: TRBV10-3
j_gene: TRBJ2-7
len: 15

CDR3aa: CASSKPGQGNNEQYF
CDR3nt: TGTGCCAGCAGTAAACCGGGACAGGGCAACAACGAGCAGTACTTC
abundance: NA
d_gene: TRBD1
v_gene: TRBV6-5
j_gene: TRBJ2-7
len: 15

CDR3aa: CASSQERRNTEAFF
CDR3nt: TGTGCCAGCAGCCAAGAGAGGAGGAACACTGAAGCTTTCTTT
abundance: NA
d_gene: NA
v_gene: TRBV4-2
j_gene: TRBJ1-1
len: 14

CDR3aa: CAWSVLRGAFF
CDR3nt: TGTGCCTGGAGTGTACTTAGGGGGGCTTTCTTT
abundance: NA
d_gene: NA
v_gene: TRBV30
j_gene: TRBJ1-1
len: 11

CDR3aa: CARSVHGTGYGYTF
CDR3nt: TGTGCCAGAAGCGTCCACGGGACAGGATATGGCTACACCTTC
abundance: NA
d_gene: TRBD1
v_gene: TRBV5-3
j_gene: TRBJ1-2
len: 14

CDR3aa: CASSPLGGIAAGTDTQYF
CDR3nt: TGCGCCAGCAGCCCCTTAGGTGGTATAGCGGCAGGCACAGATACGCAGTATTTT
abundance: once
d_gene: NA
v_gene: TRBV5-1
j_gene: TRBJ2-3
len: 18

CDR3aa: CSVGSFGTAEAFF
CDR3nt: TGCAGCGTTGGGTCGTTTGGGACGGCTGAAGCTTTCTTT
abundance: NA
d_gene: NA
v_gene: TRBV29-1
j_gene: TRBJ1-1
len: 13

CDR3aa: CASRIQGAGETQYF
CDR3nt: TGTGCCAGTAGGATACAGGGGGCTGGGGAGACCCAGTACTTC
abundance: NA
d_gene: TRBD1
v_gene: TRBV19
j_gene: TRBJ2-5
len: 14

CDR3aa: CASRLDPGTVSSYEQYF
CDR3nt: TGTGCAAGTCGCTTAGACCCCGGGACGGTGAGCTCCTACGAGCAGTACTTC
abundance: once
d_gene: NA
v_gene: TRBV12-2
j_gene: TRBJ2-7
len: 17

CDR3aa: CASSYSGTLTQPQHF
CDR3nt: TGTGCCAGCAGTTATTCCGGGACTTTAACTCAGCCCCAGCATTTT
abundance: few
d_gene: NA
v_gene: TRBV6-5
j_gene: TRBJ1-5
len: 15

CDR3aa: CASTTLEVGVKETQYF
CDR3nt: TGTGCCAGCACTACCTTAGAAGTGGGGGTGAAAGAGACCCAGTACTTC
abundance: NA
d_gene: NA
v_gene: TRBV28
j_gene: TRBJ2-5
len: 16

CDR3aa: CASKGFGELFF
CDR3nt: TGTGCCAGCAAAGGGTTCGGGGAGCTGTTTTTT
abundance: NA
d_gene: NA
v_gene: TRBV5-8
j_gene: TRBJ2-2
len: 11

CDR3aa: CASSQDAGPSTDTQYF
CDR3nt: TGCGCCAGCAGCCAAGATGCCGGGCCTAGCACAGATACGCAGTATTTT
abundance: few
d_gene: NA
v_gene: TRBV4-3
j_gene: TRBJ2-3
len: 16

CDR3aa: CASNRGSYNSPLHF
CDR3nt: TGTGCCAGCAACCGGGGGTCCTATAATTCACCCCTCCACTTT
abundance: NA
d_gene: NA
v_gene: TRBV9
j_gene: TRBJ1-6
len: 14

CDR3aa: CASRSTGGNEQFF
CDR3nt: TGTGCCAGCAGGTCTACAGGGGGGAATGAGCAGTTCTTC
abundance: NA
d_gene: TRBD1
v_gene: TRBV11-1
j_gene: TRBJ2-1
len: 13

CDR3aa: CASSQVGVQGSGGYTF
CDR3nt: TGTGCCAGCAGCCAAGTTGGGGTACAGGGGTCCGGAGGCTACACCTTC
abundance: few
d_gene: TRBD1
v_gene: TRBV14
j_gene: TRBJ1-2
len: 16

CDR3aa: CASSFQGVSGANVLTF
CDR3nt: TGTGCCAGCAGTTTCCAGGGAGTATCTGGGGCCAACGTCCTGACTTTC
abundance: NA
d_gene: NA
v_gene: TRBV6-6
j_gene: TRBJ2-6
len: 16

CDR3aa: CASSMQGAEAFF
CDR3nt: TGTGCCAGTAGTATGCAGGGGGCTGAAGCTTTCTTT
abundance: NA
d_gene: TRBD1
v_gene: TRBV19
j_gene: TRBJ1-1
len: 12

CDR3aa: CASSPPGLAGGGEQFF
CDR3nt: TGTGCCAGCAGTCCACCCGGACTAGCGGGGGGGGGTGAGCAGTTCTTC
abundance: once
d_gene: TRBD2
v_gene: TRBV11-2
j_gene: TRBJ2-1
len: 16

CDR3aa: CASSPYELAGGNNEQFF
CDR3nt: TGCGCCAGCAGCCCGTATGAACTAGCGGGGGGGAACAATGAGCAGTTCTTC
abundance: NA
d_gene: TRBD2
v_gene: TRBV5-1
j_gene: TRBJ2-1
len: 17

CDR3aa: CASTAGAGGYDTQYF
CDR3nt: TGTGCCAGCACCGCGGGGGCGGGAGGCTACGATACGCAGTATTTT
abundance: NA
d_gene: TRBD2
v_gene: TRBV6-5
j_gene: TRBJ2-3
len: 15

CDR3aa: CASSSLTSGGPSSYNEQFF
CDR3nt: TGTGCCAGCTCATCCTTGACTAGCGGGGGCCCTAGCTCCTACAATGAGCAGTTCTTC
abundance: NA
d_gene: TRBD2
v_gene: TRBV18
j_gene: TRBJ2-1
len: 19

CDR3aa: CASSFFRGEKLFF
CDR3nt: TGTGCCAGCAGTTTTTTTAGGGGTGAAAAACTGTTTTTT
abundance: NA
d_gene: NA
v_gene: TRBV28
j_gene: TRBJ1-4
len: 13

CDR3aa: CASSLSLPGRTGELFF
CDR3nt: TGTGCCAGCTCACTATCTCTCCCCGGGAGGACCGGGGAGCTGTTTTTT
abundance: NA
d_gene: TRBD2
v_gene: TRBV18
j_gene: TRBJ2-2
len: 16

CDR3aa: CASRGWRDLSSYEQYF
CDR3nt: TGTGCCAGCAGGGGGTGGCGGGACTTAAGCTCCTACGAGCAGTACTTC
abundance: NA
d_gene: NA
v_gene: TRBV27
j_gene: TRBJ2-7
len: 16

CDR3aa: CASSQGIARGSSYNEQFF
CDR3nt: TGTGCCAGCAGCCAGGGAATAGCGCGGGGGAGCTCCTACAATGAGCAGTTCTTC
abundance: NA
d_gene: TRBD2
v_gene: TRBV14
j_gene: TRBJ2-1
len: 18

CDR3aa: CASSESLWRERETQYF
CDR3nt: TGTGCCAGCAGTGAAAGTCTTTGGCGGGAACGGGAGACCCAGTACTTC
abundance: NA
d_gene: NA
v_gene: TRBV2
j_gene: TRBJ2-5
len: 16

CDR3aa: CASSQEKGGTSGYNEQFF
CDR3nt: TGCGCCAGCAGCCAAGAGAAGGGAGGGACTAGCGGATACAATGAGCAGTTCTTC
abundance: once
d_gene: TRBD2
v_gene: TRBV4-1
j_gene: TRBJ2-1
len: 18

CDR3aa: CASTPGQGLYEQYF
CDR3nt: TGTGCCAGCACCCCGGGACAGGGGTTATACGAGCAGTACTTC
abundance: NA
d_gene: TRBD1
v_gene: TRBV6-5
j_gene: TRBJ2-7
len: 14

CDR3aa: CASRDRFGLREQYF
CDR3nt: TGTGCCAGCAGGGACAGGTTTGGGCTTAGGGAGCAGTACTTC
abundance: NA
d_gene: NA
v_gene: TRBV21-1
j_gene: TRBJ2-7
len: 14

CDR3aa: CASTRTGMEQFF
CDR3nt: TGTGCCAGCACTCGGACAGGGATGGAGCAGTTCTTC
abundance: NA
d_gene: TRBD1
v_gene: TRBV11-2
j_gene: TRBJ2-1
len: 12

CDR3aa: CASRQDLRHEQYF
CDR3nt: TGTGCCAGCAGGCAGGACCTAAGGCACGAGCAGTACTTC
abundance: few
d_gene: NA
v_gene: TRBV7-2
j_gene: TRBJ2-7
len: 13

CDR3aa: CTSSQDQRAGGHETQYF
CDR3nt: TGCACCAGCAGCCAAGACCAGCGAGCGGGAGGACACGAGACCCAGTACTTC
abundance: NA
d_gene: NA
v_gene: TRBV1
j_gene: TRBJ2-5
len: 17

CDR3aa: CASSPSGGQAFF
CDR3nt: TGTGCCAGCAGTCCCTCCGGGGGGCAAGCTTTCTTT
abundance: once
d_gene: NA
v_gene: TRBV28
j_gene: TRBJ1-1
len: 12

CDR3aa: CASTAGGYSPLHF
CDR3nt: TGTGCCAGCACGGCAGGAGGGTATTCACCCCTCCACTTT
abundance: NA
d_gene: NA
v_gene: TRBV6-6
j_gene: TRBJ1-6
len: 13